A single sample is the source of the 10 T cell receptor beta chains below, sequenced in a study of cytomegalovirus exposure and HLA in healthy donors. The study ran its PCR with 60 Vbeta and 13 Jbeta primers. TCRdb's table, derived via immunoSEQ multiplex PCR, lists solely in-frame clones and lacks some. This sample has fewer than 250,000 clones, with about 79% found just once. Sequenced material: PBMCs. The receptors here all came from a man aged 18 to 35 in good health and CMV-seronegative.

The rearrangement uses TRBV19 and TRBJ2-3; D uncertain. V was cut by 0 bases and J by 0 bases, with 10 bases left in between. The CDR3 covers 16 residues. Germline CDR1 reads LNHDA; CDR2 reads SQIVND (reference sequence). CDR3: CASSIDQAPSTDTQYF. The CDR3 nucleotides are TGTGCCAGTAGTATAGACCAGGCCCCTAGCACAGATACGCAGTATTTT.

This clone was observed once. This chain links TRBV19 with TRBJ2-1; 7 nucleotides match TRBD1. This CDR3 contains 13 residues. Trimming took 6 bases from V and 7 from J; bases not matched to a gene: 6. Germline V CDR1 and CDR2: LNHDA, SQIVND (reference sequence). CDR3: CASSRDSENEQFF. As DNA, the CDR3 is TGTGCCAGTAGCCGGGACAGTGAGAATGAGCAGTTCTTC.

This clone was recorded a few times. J is TRBJ2-5 and V is TRBV14, with TRBD2 identical over 12 bases. Gene TRBJ2-7 matches the end of the DNA better, so the J call may be wrong. The CDR3 sequence is 17 residues long. The V gene's germline CDR1 is SGHDN and CDR2 FVKESK. The CDR3: CASSETAGLAGSYEQYF. CDR3 coding DNA: TGTGCCAGCAGCGAGACTGCGGGACTAGCGGGCTCCTACGAGCAGTACTTC.

The gene calls are TRBV5-1 and TRBJ2-2; D ambiguous. The CDR3 has 15 residues. The V gene lost 0 bases and the J gene lost 1 base, with 7 bases spanning the gap. The germline V gene has CDR1 SGHRS and CDR2 YFSETQ. The CDR3 reads CASSLGQVNTGELFF. CDR3 in DNA: TGCGCCAGCAGCTTGGGGCAGGTGAACACCGGGGAGCTGTTTTTT.

The V call is TRBV18, the J call TRBJ1-2; D gene ambiguous. Per the germline V gene, CDR1 is KGHSH and CDR2 is LQKENI. The ends were cut back, 2 bases at V and 8 bases at J, with 12 bases in the middle. This CDR3 spans 13 amino acids. The CDR3 region is CASSPSSGEGYTF. CDR3 nucleotides: TGTGCCAGCTCACCATCTTCGGGAGAAGGCTACACCTTC.

The chain recombines TRBV2 with TRBJ2-5, with D maybe TRBD1 (6 bases). The V end lost 6 bases, the J end lost 2 bases, and 22 bases lay between the germline ends. CDR1 is SNHLY, CDR2 FYNNEI, per germline. The CDR3 is 17 amino acids. CDR3 region: CASSRPRDTIRQETQYF. In DNA, the CDR3 is TGTGCCAGCAGCCGTCCCCGGGACACGATAAGACAAGAGACCCAGTACTTC.

This sequence joins TRBV6-5 and TRBJ2-7; possible D gene TRBD2, 6 bases. The CDR3 consists of 15 residues. Germline V lookup: CDR1 MNHEY, CDR2 SVGAGI. V was trimmed by 5 bases and J by 6 bases, leaving 20 bases between them. The CDR3 here is CASSPPAAWGGEQYF. The CDR3 DNA follows: TGTGCCAGCAGTCCCCCGGCAGCGTGGGGAGGCGAGCAGTACTTC.

V and J are TRBV6-5 and TRBJ2-7, with D possibly TRBD2 on 8 matching bases. Germline CDR1 reads MNHEY; CDR2 reads SVGAGI. V gave up 6 bases and J gave up 4 bases, with 13 bases separating them. The CDR3 sequence is 13 residues long. This CDR3 reads CASSREGAYEQYF. For the CDR3, the DNA is TGTGCCAGCAGCCGGGAGGGGGCTTACGAGCAGTACTTC.

This sequence joins TRBV28 and TRBJ1-2, with no clear D. The germline gives CDR1 MDHEN, CDR2 SYDVKM. This CDR3 has 12 amino acids. The V gene lost 2 bases and the J gene lost 6 bases, with 7 bases spanning the gap. The CDR3 loop is CASSLRRDGYTF. In nucleotides, the CDR3 is TGTGCCAGCAGTTTAAGGCGGGATGGCTACACCTTC.

The genes are TRBV9 and TRBJ1-1; 7 bases map to TRBD1. From germline, CDR1 is SGDLS and CDR2 YYNGEE. The CDR3 is 12 residues long. Trimming cost V 2 bases and J 6 bases; bases outside gene matches: 1. CDR3 loop: CASSVGTAEAFF. In nucleotides, the CDR3 is TGTGCCAGCAGCGTCGGGACAGCTGAAGCTTTCTTT.